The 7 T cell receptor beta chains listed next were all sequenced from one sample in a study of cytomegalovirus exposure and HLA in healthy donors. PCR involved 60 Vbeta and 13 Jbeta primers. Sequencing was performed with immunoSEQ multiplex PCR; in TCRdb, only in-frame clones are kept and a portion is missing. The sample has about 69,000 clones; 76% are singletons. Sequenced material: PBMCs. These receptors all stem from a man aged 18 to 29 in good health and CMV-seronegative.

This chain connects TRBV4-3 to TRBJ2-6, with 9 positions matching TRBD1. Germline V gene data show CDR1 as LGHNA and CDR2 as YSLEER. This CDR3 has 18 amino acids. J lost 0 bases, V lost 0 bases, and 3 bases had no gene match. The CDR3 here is CASSQETGGTSGANVLTF. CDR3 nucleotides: TGCGCCAGCAGCCAAGAGACAGGGGGAACCTCTGGGGCCAACGTCCTGACTTTC.

The CDR3 loop reads CASSPPGFGANVLTF. The CDR3 coding sequence is TGTGCCAGCAGCCCGCCGGGGTTCGGGGCCAACGTCCTGACTTTC. The V call is TRBV5-4, the J call TRBJ2-6; maybe TRBD2 (5 bases). Looked up from germline, CDR1 is SGHNT and CDR2 is YYREEE (reference sequence). This CDR3 comprises 15 residues. Trimming shortened V by 4 bases and J by 4 bases, and 12 bases separated the two germline ends. The whole variable domain, remainder taken from reference TRBV5-4 and TRBJ2-6, is ETGVTQSPTHLIKTRGQQVTLRCSSQSGHNTVSWYQQALGQGPQFIFQYYREEENGRGNFPPRFSGLQFPNYSSELNVNALELDDSALYLCASSPPGFGANVLTFGAGSRLTVL.

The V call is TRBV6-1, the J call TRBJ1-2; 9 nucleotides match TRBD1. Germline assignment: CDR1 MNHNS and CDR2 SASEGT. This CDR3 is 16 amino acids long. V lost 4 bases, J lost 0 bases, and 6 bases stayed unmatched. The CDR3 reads CASSATGGATNYGYTF. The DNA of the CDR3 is TGTGCCAGCAGTGCGACAGGGGGTGCGACTAACTATGGCTACACCTTC.

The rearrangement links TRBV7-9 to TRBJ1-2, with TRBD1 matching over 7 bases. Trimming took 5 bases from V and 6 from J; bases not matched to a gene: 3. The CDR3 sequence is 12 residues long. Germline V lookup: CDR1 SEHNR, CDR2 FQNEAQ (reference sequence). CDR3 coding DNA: TGTGCCAGCAGCCCTACAGGGGATGGCTACACCTTC. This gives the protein CASSPTGDGYTF. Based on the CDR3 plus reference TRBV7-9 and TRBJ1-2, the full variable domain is DTGVSQNPRHKITKRGQNVTFRCDPISEHNRLYWYRQTLGQGPEFLTYFQNEAQLEKSRLLSDRFSAERPKGSFSTLEIQRTEQGDSAMYLCASSPTGDGYTFGSGTRLTVV.

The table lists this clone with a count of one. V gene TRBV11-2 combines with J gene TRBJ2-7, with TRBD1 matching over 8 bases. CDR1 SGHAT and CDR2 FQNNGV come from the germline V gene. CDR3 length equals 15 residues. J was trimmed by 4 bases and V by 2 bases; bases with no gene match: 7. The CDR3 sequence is CASSLWGQVLYEQYF. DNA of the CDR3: TGTGCCAGCAGCTTATGGGGACAGGTCCTTTACGAGCAGTACTTC.

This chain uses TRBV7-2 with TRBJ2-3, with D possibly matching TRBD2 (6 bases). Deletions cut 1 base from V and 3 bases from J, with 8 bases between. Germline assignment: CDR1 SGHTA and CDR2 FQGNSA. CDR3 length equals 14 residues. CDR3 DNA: TGTGCCAGCAGCTTAGGAAGCGGGACAGATACGCAGTATTTT. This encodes CASSLGSGTDTQYF.

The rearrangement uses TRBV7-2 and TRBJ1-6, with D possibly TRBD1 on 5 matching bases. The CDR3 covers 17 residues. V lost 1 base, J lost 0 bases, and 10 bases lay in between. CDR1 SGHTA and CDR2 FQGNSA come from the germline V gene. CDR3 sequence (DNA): TGTGCCAGCAGCTTAGATCAGGGAGGCTCCTATAATTCACCCCTCCACTTT. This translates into CASSLDQGGSYNSPLHF.